This T cell receptor beta chain originates from a study of cytomegalovirus exposure and HLA in healthy donors. Points from the study as a whole: High specificity and sensitivity for cytomegalovirus status were reported for the classifier. Subsequent analysis showed first-cohort TCR clusters tending to co-occur in some 120 validation repertoires.

This clone was detected only a few times. Antigen: not known. TCRdb's table, derived via immunoSEQ multiplex PCR, lists solely in-frame clones and lacks some. The table includes around 150,000 clones, about nine tenths detected once. Sample: PBMCs. The sequence was collected from a woman under 40 in good health and CMV-seronegative.

For the CDR3, the DNA is TGTGCCAGCAGTTGGACAGAGAACACTGAAGCTTTCTTT. Protein product: CASSWTENTEAFF. This chain connects TRBV27 to TRBJ1-1; a possible D gene is TRBD1 (6 bases). The CDR3 runs to 13 residues. Germline CDR1 and CDR2: MNHEY and SMNVEV (reference sequence). Trimming shortened V by 4 bases and J by 1 base, and 7 bases separated the two germline ends.